A single T cell receptor beta chain is shown here with its context. The target antigen is unknown. Investigators reverse transcribed all isolated RNA, so they sequenced expressed TCRB transcripts. Only in-frame clones appear in the TCRdb table, and some are missing; sequencing was by immunoSEQ multiplex PCR. This sample yields roughly 100,000 clones, of which 25% to 30% are seen a single time; 0.5% to 0.6% belongs to the top ten. This sample is drawn from a study of beta chain features in type 1 diabetes. General study results and limits: Shorter TCRB CDR3s, moderately but significantly so, were found in Type 1 diabetes patients in all four CD4+ subsets.

CDR3 length: 16 amino acids. Germline-derived CDR1 and CDR2 are LGHNA and YNFKEQ. J gave up 3 bases and V 0 bases, and 5 bases lay outside the gene matches. Sequenced sample: central memory CD4+ T cells from blood. The sequence derives from a woman between 18 and 30 years old with type 1 diabetes. The chain employs TRBV4-2 and TRBJ2-3; 8 bases are shared with TRBD1. The CDR3 loop reads CASSQEEGTGTDTQYF. The CDR3 nucleotides are TGTGCCAGCAGCCAAGAAGAGGGGACAGGAACAGATACGCAGTATTTT.